This record looks at one T cell receptor (beta chain) sequence and its context. What it recognizes is unknown. Relative to the germline gene, one junction end is altered; a read error may explain this. This sample was taken from a study of blood T cells in healthy people across ages. Study conclusions and caveats: Using unsorted PBMCs precluded a conclusive naive versus antigen-experienced comparison.

CDR1 is SEHNR and CDR2 is FQNEAQ in the germline V gene (reference sequence). There are 12 residues in the CDR3. The authors ran a second PCR of about 6 to 11 cycles using a sample-barcoded 5' primer and a J-beta primer mix. MiXCR, run by TCRdb on the 5' RACE reads, gives a single entry per CDR3 protein. The data show 1,300,000 or so distinct CDR3 sequences, approximately 60% seen once. The receptor's source is a young man in good health. V usage is TRBV7-9 and J usage is TRBJ2-2, with a tentative D call TRBD2 (5 bases). Sequenced sample: blood. In nucleotides, the CDR3 is TGTGCCAGCATCTTAGGACTTTGGGAGCTGTTTTTT. Translation: CASILGLWELFF.